This T cell receptor beta chain was sequenced for a study of shared clonotypes between healthy human individuals. Clones were sequenced by immunoSEQ multiplex PCR, and TCRdb holds only the in-frame ones, with some missing. Of about 2.1 million clones in the sample, 80% to 95% are singletons; the top ten hold roughly 1.7%. Trimming took off 3 bases at V and 6 bases at J, with 12 bases between the two ends. The CDR3 has 14 amino acids. Germline V lookup: CDR1 MNHEY, CDR2 SMNVEV (reference sequence). Naive CD8 isolation took CD45RO-negative cells positively selected for CCR7 and excluded terminally differentiated effector memory CD45RA+ cells.

V is TRBV27 and J is TRBJ2-1; D is unresolved. This receptor was taken from a young man in good health. Some clones in this sample may be carry-over from other donors' samples. The sequencing input was naive CD8+ T cells from PBMCs. This CDR3 is CASSLNIFPNEQFF. The CDR3 bases are TGTGCCAGCAGTTTGAACATATTCCCCAATGAGCAGTTCTTC.